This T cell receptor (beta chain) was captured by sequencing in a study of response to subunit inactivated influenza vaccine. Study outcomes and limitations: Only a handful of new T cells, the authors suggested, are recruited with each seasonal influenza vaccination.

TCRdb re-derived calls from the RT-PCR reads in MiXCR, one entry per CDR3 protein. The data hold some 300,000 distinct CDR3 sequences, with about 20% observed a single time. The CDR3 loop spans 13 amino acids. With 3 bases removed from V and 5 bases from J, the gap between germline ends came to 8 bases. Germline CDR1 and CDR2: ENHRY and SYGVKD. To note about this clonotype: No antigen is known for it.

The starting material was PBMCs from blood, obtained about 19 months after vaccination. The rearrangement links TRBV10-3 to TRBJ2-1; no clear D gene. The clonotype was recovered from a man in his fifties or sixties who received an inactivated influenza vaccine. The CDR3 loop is CAISDNSHNEQFF. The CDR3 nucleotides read TGTGCCATCAGTGACAACAGCCACAATGAGCAGTTCTTC.